The 13 T cell receptor beta chains in this list originate from one sample, sequenced in a study of post-analysis software for immune sequencing data. Prepared TCR beta cDNA libraries contained unique molecular identifiers. TCRdb reprocessed the PCR reads with MiXCR, giving one entry per CDR3 protein. The sample shows 150,000 to 200,000 distinct CDR3 sequences, around 36% of them seen only once. The sequenced sample was blood, obtained after autologous hematopoietic stem cell transplantation. Source of these receptors: a girl between 5 and 17 years old with multiple sclerosis.

This clonotype was seen a handful of times. The chain is built from TRBV24-1 and TRBJ2-3; 7 bases align to TRBD2. The CDR3 length is 16 residues. The germline V gene encodes CDR1 KGHDR and CDR2 SFDVKD. V was clipped by 5 bases and J by 2 bases; unmatched bases: 9. Here the CDR3 DNA reads TGTGCCACCAGTGGTCAAGTCAGCGGGACCACAGATACGCAGTATTTT. This gives the protein CATSGQVSGTTDTQYF.

The gene calls are TRBV7-3 and TRBJ2-5; D is ambiguous. From germline, CDR1 is SGHTA and CDR2 FQGTGA. The CDR3 is 13 residues long. Trimming removed 2 bases at V and 5 bases at J, with 9 bases between. CDR3 sequence reads: CASSLGPGETQYF. The CDR3 nucleotides are TGTGCCAGCAGCTTAGGCCCCGGGGAGACCCAGTACTTC.

A note on this clonotype: Possible read error: a much larger clone is one base away. The J gene is TRBJ2-7, the V gene TRBV7-6; the match to TRBD1 covers 10 bases. Germline assignment: CDR1 SGHVS and CDR2 FNYEAQ. V shed 5 bases and J 5 bases; nucleotides not matched to a gene: 6. The CDR3 covers 14 residues. The CDR3 reads CASSPGTGAHEQYF. The CDR3 coding sequence is TGTGCCAGCAGCCCCGGGACAGGGGCCCACGAGCAGTACTTC.

The genes are TRBV25-1 and TRBJ1-5; D gene ambiguous. The germline CDR1 and CDR2 sequences are MGHDK and SYGVNS. The germline V and J ends were trimmed by 3 bases and 7 bases, with 16 bases remaining between them. The CDR3 sequence is 15 residues long. The CDR3 sequence is CASSERSAAEQPQHF. CDR3 nucleotides: TGTGCCAGCAGTGAGCGGTCCGCCGCCGAGCAGCCCCAGCATTTT.

This clonotype has a count of ten or more. The V and J genes are TRBV5-1 and TRBJ2-6; D may be TRBD1 (6 bases). The CDR3 length is 18 residues. The V end lost 2 bases, the J end lost 0 bases, and 15 bases lay between the germline ends. The V gene's germline CDR1 is SGHRS and CDR2 YFSETQ. The CDR3 loop is CASSFNGGLRSGANVLTF. For the CDR3, the DNA is TGCGCCAGCAGCTTTAATGGGGGCCTGCGCTCTGGGGCCAACGTCCTGACTTTC.

This clonotype was observed at least ten times. The chain uses TRBV9 and TRBJ2-2, with 12 nucleotides matching TRBD2. CDR1 is SGDLS and CDR2 is YYNGEE in the germline V gene. Unmatched junction bases numbered 6, after V lost 3 bases and J lost 3 bases. This CDR3 contains 17 residues. CDR3 loop: CASSASGRALDTGELFF. CDR3 nucleotides: TGTGCCAGCAGCGCTAGCGGGAGGGCCCTCGACACCGGGGAGCTGTTTTTT.

V and J are TRBV15 and TRBJ2-5; D not resolved. The CDR3 runs to 14 residues. V dropped 5 bases and J dropped 2 bases, with 12 bases sitting between them. CDR1 is LNHNV, CDR2 YYDKDF, per germline (reference sequence). The CDR3 DNA reads as TGTGCCACCAGCCCCATGCTTGTTCAAGAGACCCAGTACTTC. Protein: CATSPMLVQETQYF.

CDR3 in amino acids: CASSPGTGGWQPQHF. CDR3 nucleotide sequence: TGTGCCAGCAGCCCCGGGACAGGGGGTTGGCAGCCCCAGCATTTT. The chain is built from TRBV28 and TRBJ1-5; 11 nucleotides agree with TRBD1. Per germline, CDR1 MDHEN and CDR2 SYDVKM. There are 15 residues in the CDR3. V trimming: 6 bases; J trimming: 7 bases; junction bases outside the gene matches: 8.

This clonotype occurred a few times. Since a much larger clone is just one base distant, this may be a read error. J is TRBJ2-5 and V is TRBV12-3 or TRBV12-4; D remains ambiguous. V was clipped by 3 bases and J by 11 bases, with 13 bases between them. CDR3 length equals 12 residues. CDR3 loop: CASSLRFDEQYF. DNA of the CDR3: TGTGCCAGCAGTTTGCGGTTTGATGAGCAGTACTTC.

The sample holds a few counts of this clonotype. This chain connects TRBV4-1 to TRBJ1-2; D ambiguous. Deletions cut 1 base from V and 3 bases from J, with 9 bases between. In germline, CDR1 is MGHRA, CDR2 YSYEKL. This CDR3 contains 14 residues. CDR3 protein: CASSQGDTHYGYTF. The CDR3 bases are TGCGCCAGCAGCCAAGGAGACACCCACTATGGCTACACCTTC.

The chain carries TRBV10-3 and TRBJ2-4, with TRBD1 matching 7 bases. Germline V gives CDR1 ENHRY, CDR2 SYGVKD. With V trimmed by 0 bases and J by 13 bases, 15 bases remained unmatched. The CDR3 spans 16 residues. This CDR3 reads CAISESWARGPYGQYF. The CDR3 DNA follows: TGTGCCATCAGTGAGTCGTGGGCGAGGGGGCCCTACGGGCAGTACTTC.

The chain is built from TRBV12-3 or TRBV12-4 and TRBJ1-2; D unresolved. The CDR3 contains 14 residues. V was cut by 3 bases and J by 4 bases, with 12 bases left in between. The CDR3, as DNA: TGTGCCAGCAGTTTTGACGGCAGGAGCTATGGCTACACCTTC. This encodes CASSFDGRSYGYTF.

CDR3 amino acids: CASSLDPGGSNIQYF. The CDR3 DNA is TGTGCCAGCAGCTTAGATCCGGGAGGGTCAAACATTCAGTACTTC. The chain uses TRBV7-6 and TRBJ2-4, with 8 positions matching TRBD2. V trimming: 1 base; J trimming: 6 bases; junction bases outside the gene matches: 5. Germline V lookup: CDR1 SGHVS, CDR2 FNYEAQ. The CDR3 consists of 15 residues.